The 12 T cell receptor beta chains in this list originate from one sample, sequenced in a study of shared T cell receptors in the human thymus. Assay: immunoSEQ multiplex PCR; the TCRdb copy retains only in-frame clones and omits some. Seen here are approximately 730,000 clones, over 75% observed once, and the top ten hold 0.0095% to 0.011%. These same records also appear under a second study, on human thymus T cells.

Sequenced: thymocytes. The receptors originated from a girl under three years old with a congenital heart defect.

This clone was seen a few times. V and J are TRBV16 and TRBJ1-2, with D maybe TRBD1 (6 bases). There are 13 residues in the CDR3. Germline CDR1 is KGHSY and CDR2 is FQNENV. The germline V and J ends were trimmed by 4 bases and 13 bases, with 19 bases remaining between them. The CDR3 spells CASSPKKDSLFTF. CDR3 nucleotide sequence: TGTGCCAGCAGCCCAAAAAAGGACAGCCTGTTCACCTTC.

The V gene is TRBV2, the J gene TRBJ1-1; 8 nucleotides line up with TRBD1. V shed 6 bases and J 5 bases; nucleotides not matched to a gene: 14. Germline assignment: CDR1 SNHLY and CDR2 FYNNEI. CDR3 length: 16 residues. CDR3 loop: CASSKSRDRYGTEAFF. CDR3 DNA: TGTGCCAGCAGCAAGTCCCGGGACAGGTATGGGACTGAAGCTTTCTTT.

The chain has TRBV15 and TRBJ2-7; 7 bases align to TRBD2. The CDR3 consists of 16 residues. Per the germline V gene, CDR1 is LNHNV and CDR2 is YYDKDF (reference sequence). V trimming: 3 bases; J trimming: 0 bases; junction bases outside the gene matches: 8. The CDR3 coding sequence is TGTGCCACCAGCAGGGGGAGGGGCACCGGCTCCTACGAGCAGTACTTC. It encodes CATSRGRGTGSYEQYF. Using reference TRBV15 and TRBJ2-7 for the parts outside the CDR3, the full variable domain is DAMVIQNPRYQVTQFGKPVTLSCSQTLNHNVMYWYQQKSSQAPKLLFHYYDKDFNNEADTPDNFQSRRPNTSFCFLDIRSPGLGDTAMYLCATSRGRGTGSYEQYFGPGTRLTVT.

The rearrangement links TRBV9 to TRBJ1-2, with a possible D match to TRBD1 (5 bases). The CDR3 is made up of 12 amino acids. V was pared by 7 bases and J by 1 base, with 8 bases between. Per germline, CDR1 SGDLS and CDR2 YYNGEE. CDR3 DNA: TGTGCCAGCCGTCAGGGTAACTATGGCTACACCTTC. Its translation: CASRQGNYGYTF.

The V call is TRBV6-4, the J call TRBJ2-5; D is ambiguous. Trimming took 2 bases from V and 13 from J, leaving 5 bases between them. The CDR3 runs to 9 residues. CDR1 is MRHNA, CDR2 SNTAGT, per germline. The CDR3 reads CASSDPGYF. The CDR3 DNA follows: TGTGCCAGCAGTGACCCCGGGTACTTC.

The chain employs TRBV2 and TRBJ2-1, with D possibly being TRBD1 (5 bases). In germline, CDR1 is SNHLY, CDR2 FYNNEI. Trimming cost V 6 bases and J 0 bases, with 15 bases left between them. The CDR3 consists of 16 residues. The CDR3 is CASRIEAGSSYNEQFF. The DNA for the CDR3 is TGTGCCAGCAGAATCGAAGCAGGGTCCTCCTACAATGAGCAGTTCTTC.

This chain links TRBV7-8 with TRBJ2-7; perhaps TRBD2 as D (5 bases). Germline V CDR1 and CDR2: SGHVS, FQNEAQ. Trimming left V 5 bases short and J 3 bases short, with 20 bases between. The CDR3 runs 16 residues. CDR3 coding DNA: TGTGCCAGCAGCCTGAGGGATTTGACCCCTTTCTACGAGCAGTACTTC. As protein: CASSLRDLTPFYEQYF.

About this clone: This CDR3 is also generated by other DNA sequences in the sample. The chain joins TRBV20-1 to TRBJ1-2; D perhaps matches TRBD1 (6 bases). The V gene lost 5 bases and the J gene lost 5 bases, with 9 bases spanning the gap. Germline CDR1 reads DFQATT; CDR2 reads SNEGSKA (reference sequence). The CDR3 loop spans 11 amino acids. The CDR3 DNA reads as TGCAGTGCTTCAACAGGGTATGGCTACACCTTC. Encoded protein: CSASTGYGYTF.

V and J are TRBV5-6 and TRBJ1-1, with 8 bases that match TRBD1. CDR1 and CDR2 from the germline V gene are SGHDT and YYEEEE. This CDR3 region has 14 residues. V lost 2 bases to trimming and J lost 5 bases; unmatched junction nucleotides: 5. In DNA, the CDR3 is TGTGCCAGCAGCTTTGGACAGGGTTGTACTGAAGCTTTCTTT. Residues: CASSFGQGCTEAFF.

Written as DNA, the CDR3 is TGTGCCTGCGAGGCCATACCTGGGGCCAACGTCCTGACTTTC. This translates into CACEAIPGANVLTF. The chain links TRBV5-5 to TRBJ2-6; D unresolved. Trimming left V 10 bases short and J 2 bases short, with 13 bases between. The CDR3 extends over 14 amino acids. Germline V lookup: CDR1 SGHKS, CDR2 YYEKEE (reference sequence).

The rearrangement uses TRBV14 and TRBJ2-1; possible D gene TRBD2, 5 bases. The CDR3 extends over 15 amino acids. Germline V gene sequence: CDR1 SGHDN, CDR2 FVKESK. Trimming cost V 4 bases and J 4 bases, with 14 bases left between them. The DNA of the CDR3 is TGTGCCAGCAGCCCCGTGGGAGAAGTGTACAATGAGCAGTTCTTC. Residues: CASSPVGEVYNEQFF.

This clone was detected only once. The sample holds other DNA sequences that translate to the same CDR3. The genes are TRBV4-1 and TRBJ1-2; 9 nucleotides align to TRBD1. The CDR3 has 13 residues. V lost 3 bases, J lost 7 bases, and 3 bases stayed unmatched. Looked up from germline, CDR1 is MGHRA and CDR2 is YSYEKL. CDR3 nucleotides: TGCGCCAGCAGCCAGACAGGGGGGGGTGGCTACACCTTC. It is translated as CASSQTGGGGYTF.